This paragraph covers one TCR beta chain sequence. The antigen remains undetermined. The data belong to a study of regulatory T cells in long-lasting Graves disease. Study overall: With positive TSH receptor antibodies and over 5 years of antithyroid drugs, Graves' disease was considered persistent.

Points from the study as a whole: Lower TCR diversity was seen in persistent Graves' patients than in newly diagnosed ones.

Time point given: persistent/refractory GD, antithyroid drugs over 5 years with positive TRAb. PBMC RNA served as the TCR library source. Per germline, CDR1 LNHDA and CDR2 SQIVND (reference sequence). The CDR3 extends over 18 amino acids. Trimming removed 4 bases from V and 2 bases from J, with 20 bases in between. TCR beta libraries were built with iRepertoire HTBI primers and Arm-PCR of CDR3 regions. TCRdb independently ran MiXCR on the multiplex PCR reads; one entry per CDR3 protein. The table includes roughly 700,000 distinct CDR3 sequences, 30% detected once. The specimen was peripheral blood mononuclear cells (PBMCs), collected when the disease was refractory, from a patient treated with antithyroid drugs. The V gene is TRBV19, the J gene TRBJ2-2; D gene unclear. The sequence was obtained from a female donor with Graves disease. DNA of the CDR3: TGTGCCAGTAGTAGTGGGCCACACGAGACTTTTAACACCGGGGAGCTGTTTTTT. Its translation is CASSSGPHETFNTGELFF.